This TCR beta chain was observed in a study of blood T cell repertoires in COVID-19. Sequenced by immunoSEQ multiplex PCR; TCRdb stores in-frame clones only, minus some. Among approximately 400,000 clones listed, less than 90% were seen once. Germline V gives CDR1 SGHKS, CDR2 YYEKEE (reference sequence). The CDR3 consists of 16 residues. V gave up 5 bases and J gave up 9 bases; unmatched junction bases: 15. This TCR was recovered from a woman aged 45 to 65 who had recovered from COVID-19. Source material: PBMCs or T cells enriched from blood (not recorded which). This chain joins TRBV5-5 and TRBJ2-1; 9 bases are shared with TRBD2. CDR3 residues: CASRLTLAGGPGEQFF. The DNA for the CDR3 is TGTGCCAGCAGACTGACCCTGGCGGGAGGGCCTGGTGAGCAGTTCTTC.